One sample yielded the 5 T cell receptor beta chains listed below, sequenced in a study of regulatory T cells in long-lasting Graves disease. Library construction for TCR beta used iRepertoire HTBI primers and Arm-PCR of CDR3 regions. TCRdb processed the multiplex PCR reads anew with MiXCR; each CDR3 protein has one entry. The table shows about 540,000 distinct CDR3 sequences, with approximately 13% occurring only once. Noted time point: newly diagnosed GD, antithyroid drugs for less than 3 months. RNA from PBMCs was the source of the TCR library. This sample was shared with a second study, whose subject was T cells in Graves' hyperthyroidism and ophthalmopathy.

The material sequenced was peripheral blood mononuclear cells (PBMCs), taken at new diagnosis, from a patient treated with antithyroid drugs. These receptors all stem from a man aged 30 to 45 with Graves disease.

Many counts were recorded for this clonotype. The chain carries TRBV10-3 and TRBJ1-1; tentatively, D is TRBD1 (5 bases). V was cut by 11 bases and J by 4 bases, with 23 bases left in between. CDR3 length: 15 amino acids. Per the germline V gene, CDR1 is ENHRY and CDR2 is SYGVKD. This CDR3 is CASASTDVGGTEAFF. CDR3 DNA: TGTGCCTCCGCATCGACGGACGTTGGGGGCACTGAAGCTTTCTTT.

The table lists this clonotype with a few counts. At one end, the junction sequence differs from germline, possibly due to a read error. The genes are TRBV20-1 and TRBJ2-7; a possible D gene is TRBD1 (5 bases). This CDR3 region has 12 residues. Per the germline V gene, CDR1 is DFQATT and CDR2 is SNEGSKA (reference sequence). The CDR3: CSAAQGYDEQHF. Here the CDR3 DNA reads TGCAGTGCTGCGCAGGGTTACGACGAGCAGCACTTC.

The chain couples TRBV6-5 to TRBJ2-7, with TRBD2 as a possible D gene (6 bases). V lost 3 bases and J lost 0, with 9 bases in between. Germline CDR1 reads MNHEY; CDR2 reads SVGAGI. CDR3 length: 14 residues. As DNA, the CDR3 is TGTGCCAGCAGTTATGGGCGGGGCTCCTACGAGCAGTACTTC. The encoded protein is CASSYGRGSYEQYF.

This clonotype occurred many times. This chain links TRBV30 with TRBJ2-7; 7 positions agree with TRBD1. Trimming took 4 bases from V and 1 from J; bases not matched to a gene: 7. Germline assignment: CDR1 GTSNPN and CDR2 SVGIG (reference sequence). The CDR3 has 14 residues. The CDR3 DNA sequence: TGTGCCTGGAACCGGGACAGCGAGTCCTACGAGCAGTACTTC. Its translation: CAWNRDSESYEQYF.

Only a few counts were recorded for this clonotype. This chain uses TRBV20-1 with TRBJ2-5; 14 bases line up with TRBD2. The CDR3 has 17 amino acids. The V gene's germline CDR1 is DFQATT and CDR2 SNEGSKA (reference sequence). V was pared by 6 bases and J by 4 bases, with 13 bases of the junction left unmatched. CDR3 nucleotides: TGCAGTGCCCCGTCAGGGACTAGCGGGAGAGGTCGAGAGACCCAGTACTTC. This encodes CSAPSGTSGRGRETQYF.